The present TCR beta chain was sequenced within a study of HIV-infected children after antiretroviral therapy interruption. Study as a whole: Median age was approximately 9.4 years (interruption) and about 8 years (continuous).

This clonotype was found many times. Its antigen is undetermined. RNA-based 3' RACE libraries used unique molecular identifiers. TCRdb called the 3' RACE reads again in MiXCR, with one record for every CDR3 protein. The sample consists of 40,000 to 55,000 distinct CDR3 sequences, approximately 4% of them appearing once. As for treatment: PENTA 11 planned treatment interruption arm or continuous ART arm. Naive CD4+ CD45RA+ CD45RO- T cells were sorted from thawed PBMCs. V lost 1 base and J lost 4; bases outside the gene matches: 5. This CDR3 comprises 15 residues. Germline lookup yields CDR1 SGHRS and CDR2 YFSETQ. Study outcomes and limitations: The Gini coefficient of naive CD4+ repertoires rose, returning to baseline by 3 years.

V usage is TRBV5-1 and J usage is TRBJ2-5; 9 nucleotides agree with TRBD2. This TCR was sampled from a pool of human donors with HIV. Sample: CD45RA+ CD4+ T cells from PBMCs, pooled from several time points, taken from a donor given antiretroviral therapy, either interrupted or continuous. Described subset: naive CD4+ CD45RA+ CD45RO- T cells. The CDR3 DNA follows: TGCGCCAGCAGCTTGACTAGCGGGTTCGGAGAGACCCAGTACTTC. It translates to CASSLTSGFGETQYF.